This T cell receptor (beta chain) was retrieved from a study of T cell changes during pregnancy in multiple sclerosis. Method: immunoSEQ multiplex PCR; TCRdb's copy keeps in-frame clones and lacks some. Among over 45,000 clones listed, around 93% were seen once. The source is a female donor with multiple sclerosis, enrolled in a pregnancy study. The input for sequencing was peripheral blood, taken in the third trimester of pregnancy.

CDR3 DNA: TGTGCCAGCAGAGGGAATCGGGACCATAGCGGGGCGGATGGGGATGAGCAGTTCTTC. This encodes CASRGNRDHSGADGDEQFF. The chain carries TRBV9 and TRBJ2-1, with 8 bases aligning to TRBD2. The germline V gene has CDR1 SGDLS and CDR2 YYNGEE. With 5 bases clipped from V and 8 bases from J, the junction kept 24 bases outside the gene matches. The CDR3 covers 19 residues.